Below are 3 T cell receptor beta chains sequenced from a single sample in a study of T-cell reconstitution after alpha-beta-depleted transplantation in children. Construction of the TCRbeta library involved unique molecular identifiers. TCRdb called the PCR reads again in MiXCR, with one record for every CDR3 protein. The table lists some 200,000 distinct CDR3 sequences, roughly 7.1% of them singletons. The specimen comprised PBMCs, sampled before TCRalphabeta/CD19-depleted stem cell transplant. The source is a boy between 2 and 15 years old with acute lymphoblastic leukemia, due to receive a stem cell transplant.

This clonotype has a count of ten or more. The CDR3 nucleotides read TGTGCCAGCAGCTTTTTGGGACAGAGGAACGAGCAGTACTTC. It yields the protein CASSFLGQRNEQYF. V usage is TRBV7-9 and J usage is TRBJ2-7, with 7 nucleotides matching TRBD1. The CDR3 runs 14 residues. V was clipped by 3 bases and J by 5 bases; unmatched bases: 7. Per the germline V gene, CDR1 is SEHNR and CDR2 is FQNEAQ (reference sequence).

This clonotype was counted many times. The chain recombines TRBV19 with TRBJ2-5; weak D call: TRBD2 (5 bases). CDR1 is LNHDA and CDR2 is SQIVND in the germline V gene (reference sequence). The CDR3 contains 15 residues. Trimming took off 5 bases at V and 7 bases at J, with 20 bases between the two ends. The CDR3 here is CASSQDPTPAGTQYF. DNA for the CDR3: TGTGCCAGTAGTCAAGACCCTACACCGGCGGGGACCCAGTACTTC.

The table lists this clonotype with many counts. This CDR3 reads CASSGKWVGEKLFF. The CDR3 DNA reads TGTGCCAGCAGTGGAAAATGGGTCGGTGAAAAACTGTTTTTT. This rearrangement joins TRBV25-1 to TRBJ1-4; D remains ambiguous. Germline V gene data show CDR1 as MGHDK and CDR2 as SYGVNS. CDR3 length equals 14 residues. Trimming left V 4 bases short and J 7 bases short, with 13 bases between. Variable domain in full (rest from reference TRBV25-1 and TRBJ1-4): EADIYQTPRYLVIGTGKKITLECSQTMGHDKMYWYQQDPGMELHLIHYSYGVNSTEKGDLSSESTVSRIRTEHFPLTLESARPSHTSQYLCASSGKWVGEKLFFGSGTQLSVL.